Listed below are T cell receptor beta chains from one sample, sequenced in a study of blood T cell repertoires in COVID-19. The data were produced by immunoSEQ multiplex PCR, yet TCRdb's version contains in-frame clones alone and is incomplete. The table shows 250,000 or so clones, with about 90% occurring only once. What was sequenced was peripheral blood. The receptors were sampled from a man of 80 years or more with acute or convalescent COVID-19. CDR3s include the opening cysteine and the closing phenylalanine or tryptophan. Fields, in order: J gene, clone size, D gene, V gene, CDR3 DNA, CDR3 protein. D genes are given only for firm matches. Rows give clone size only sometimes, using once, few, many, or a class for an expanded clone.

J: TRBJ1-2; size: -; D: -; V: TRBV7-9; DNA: TGTGCCAGCAGCTTTAATAGACAGTCTGTTGGCTACACCTTC; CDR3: CASSFNRQSVGYTF
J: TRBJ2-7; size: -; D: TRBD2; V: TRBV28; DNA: TGTGCCAGCAGTCCCGGGACTAGCGGACTCTACGAGCAGTACTTC; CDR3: CASSPGTSGLYEQYF
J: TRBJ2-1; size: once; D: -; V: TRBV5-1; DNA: TGCGCCAGCAGCTTGGAAGGGCCGGGATTCAATGAGCAGTTCTTC; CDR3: CASSLEGPGFNEQFF
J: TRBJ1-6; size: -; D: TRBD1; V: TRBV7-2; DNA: TGTGCCAGCAGCAACCGGGACAGGTTGAATTCACCCCTCCACTTT; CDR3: CASSNRDRLNSPLHF
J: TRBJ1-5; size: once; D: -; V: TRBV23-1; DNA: TGCGCCAGCAGTCAAGGATCCTACAGGGTGGTATATCAGCCCCAGCATTTT; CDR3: CASSQGSYRVVYQPQHF
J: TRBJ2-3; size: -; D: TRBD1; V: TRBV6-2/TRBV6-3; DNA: TGTGCCAGCAGTGCCGGGACAGTCAAAGATACGCAGTATTTT; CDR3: CASSAGTVKDTQYF
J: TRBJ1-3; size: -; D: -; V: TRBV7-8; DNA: TGTGCCAGCAGCTTAGCTCCCCATAGCGGTACATTCAGGGACACCATATATTTT; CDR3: CASSLAPHSGTFRDTIYF
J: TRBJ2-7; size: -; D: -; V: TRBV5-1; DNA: TGCGCCAGCAGTCCATCATTTACAGCTTCCTACGAGCAGTACTTC; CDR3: CASSPSFTASYEQYF
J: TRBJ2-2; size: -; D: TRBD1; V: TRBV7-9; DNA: TGTGCCAGCAGCTCGCATACCGTAGGACAGGGGATCGCCGGGGAGCTGTTTTTT; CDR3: CASSSHTVGQGIAGELFF
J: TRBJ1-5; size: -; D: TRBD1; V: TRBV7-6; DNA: TGTGCCAGCAGCCCAGACAGGGGTGGCAATCAGCCCCAGCATTTT; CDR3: CASSPDRGGNQPQHF
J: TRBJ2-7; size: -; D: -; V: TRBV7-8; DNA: TGTGCCAGCAGCTTTACGAAGGGGCAATTCCCCTACGAGCAGTACTTC; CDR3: CASSFTKGQFPYEQYF
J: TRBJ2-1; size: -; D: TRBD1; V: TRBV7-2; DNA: TGTGCCAGCAGCCAGGGGGTTCAATCCTACAATGAGCAGTTCTTC; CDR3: CASSQGVQSYNEQFF
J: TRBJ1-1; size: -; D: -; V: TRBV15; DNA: TGTGCCACCAGTAAGACCCCTCGGAGCCTTACTGAAGCTTTCTTT; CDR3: CATSKTPRSLTEAFF
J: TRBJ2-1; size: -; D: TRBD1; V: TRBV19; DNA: TGTGCCAGTAGAAGAAACGTCGGACAGGTCTACAATGAGCAGTTCTTC; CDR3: CASRRNVGQVYNEQFF
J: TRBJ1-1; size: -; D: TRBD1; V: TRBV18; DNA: TGTGCCAGCTCACCCCCTACAGGGGTGACTGAAGCTTTCTTT; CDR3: CASSPPTGVTEAFF
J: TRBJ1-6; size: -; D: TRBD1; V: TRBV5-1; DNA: TGCGCCAGCAGCCGCGGACAGGGAAGTTCACCCCTCCACTTT; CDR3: CASSRGQGSSPLHF
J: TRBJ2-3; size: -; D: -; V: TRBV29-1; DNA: TGCAGCGTTGCGGGTGCTACCAGCACAGATACGCAGTATTTT; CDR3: CSVAGATSTDTQYF
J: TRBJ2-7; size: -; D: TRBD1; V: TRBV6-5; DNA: TGTGCCAGCAGCCCATCCTGGACAGGGGGCAACGAGCAGTACTTC; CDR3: CASSPSWTGGNEQYF
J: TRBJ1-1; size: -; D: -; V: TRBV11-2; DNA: TGTGCCAGCAGCCCCAGGGCTGTGAACACTGAAGCTTTCTTT; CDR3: CASSPRAVNTEAFF
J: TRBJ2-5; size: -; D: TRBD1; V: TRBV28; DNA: TGTGCCAGCAGCCTCCGACAGGGTTCGTACCAAGAGACCCAGTACTTC; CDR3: CASSLRQGSYQETQYF
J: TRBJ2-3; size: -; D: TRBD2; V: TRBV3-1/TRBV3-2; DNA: TGTGCCAGCAGCCTCGCGGGGGGTGGCACAGATACGCAGTATTTT; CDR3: CASSLAGGGTDTQYF
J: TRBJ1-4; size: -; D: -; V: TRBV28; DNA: TGTGCCAGCAGGAAAACCGGGACTCGAGAAAAACTGTTTTTT; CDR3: CASRKTGTREKLFF
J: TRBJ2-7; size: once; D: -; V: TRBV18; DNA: TGTGCCAGCTCACCCCAGGTTTCAGGCGCCGAGCAGTACTTC; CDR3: CASSPQVSGAEQYF
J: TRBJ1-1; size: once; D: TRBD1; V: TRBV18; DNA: TGTGCCAGCTCACCCCCGACAGGGGGTGGGAGAACTGAAGCTTTCTTT; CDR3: CASSPPTGGGRTEAFF
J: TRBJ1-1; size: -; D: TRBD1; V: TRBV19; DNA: TGTGCCAGTAGCCCAGGGACAGGGTTGATGAACACTGAAGCTTTCTTT; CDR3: CASSPGTGLMNTEAFF
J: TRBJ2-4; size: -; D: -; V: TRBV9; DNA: TGTGCCAGCAGCGCCACTCTAGCCAAAAACATTCAGTACTTC; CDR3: CASSATLAKNIQYF
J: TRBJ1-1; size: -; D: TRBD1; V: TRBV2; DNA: TGTGCCAACGGGACAGGGTACCTGACTTTCTTT; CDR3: CANGTGYLTFF